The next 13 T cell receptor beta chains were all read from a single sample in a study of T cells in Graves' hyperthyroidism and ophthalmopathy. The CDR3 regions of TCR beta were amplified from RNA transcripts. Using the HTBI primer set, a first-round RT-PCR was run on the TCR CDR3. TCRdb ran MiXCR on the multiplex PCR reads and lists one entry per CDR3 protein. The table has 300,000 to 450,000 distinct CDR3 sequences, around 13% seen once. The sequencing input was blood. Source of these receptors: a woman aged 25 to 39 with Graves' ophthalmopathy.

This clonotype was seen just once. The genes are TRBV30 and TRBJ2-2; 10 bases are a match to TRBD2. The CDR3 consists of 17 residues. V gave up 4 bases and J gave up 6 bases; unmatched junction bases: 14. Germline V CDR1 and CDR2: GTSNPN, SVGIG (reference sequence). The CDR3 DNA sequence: TGTGCCTGGACCAGTCGCCTAGCGGGAGATTCGGCCGGGGAGCTGTTTTTT. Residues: CAWTSRLAGDSAGELFF.

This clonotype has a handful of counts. DNA for the CDR3: TGTGCCAGCAGCTTAGTAGGAGGGGGCCGAGGCTATGGCTACACCTTC. This translates into CASSLVGGGRGYGYTF. The chain combines TRBV7-2 with TRBJ1-2, with 7 bases matching TRBD1. Germline V gene data show CDR1 as SGHTA and CDR2 as FQGNSA. CDR3 size: 16 residues. The trim removed 1 base at V and 4 bases at J, leaving 9 bases unmatched.

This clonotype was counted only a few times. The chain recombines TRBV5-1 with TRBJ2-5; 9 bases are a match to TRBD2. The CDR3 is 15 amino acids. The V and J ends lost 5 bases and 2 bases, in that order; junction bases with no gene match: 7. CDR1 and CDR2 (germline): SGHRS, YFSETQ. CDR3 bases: TGCGCCAGCAGTTCAAAGCGGGGGGTACAAGAGACCCAGTACTTC. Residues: CASSSKRGVQETQYF.

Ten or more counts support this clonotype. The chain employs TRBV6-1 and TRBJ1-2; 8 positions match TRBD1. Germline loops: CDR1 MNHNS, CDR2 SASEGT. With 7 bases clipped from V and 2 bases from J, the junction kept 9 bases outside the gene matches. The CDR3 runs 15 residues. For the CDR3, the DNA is TGTGCCAGCACTAGGCAGGGACAGGAGAACTATGGCTACACCTTC. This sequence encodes CASTRQGQENYGYTF.

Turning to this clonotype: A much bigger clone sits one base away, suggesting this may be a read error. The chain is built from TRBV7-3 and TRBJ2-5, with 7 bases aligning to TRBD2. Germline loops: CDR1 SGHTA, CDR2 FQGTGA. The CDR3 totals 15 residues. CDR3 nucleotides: TGTGCCAGAAGCTCCCGGGGGGTAGGAGGGGAGACCCAGTACTTC. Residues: CARSSRGVGGETQYF.

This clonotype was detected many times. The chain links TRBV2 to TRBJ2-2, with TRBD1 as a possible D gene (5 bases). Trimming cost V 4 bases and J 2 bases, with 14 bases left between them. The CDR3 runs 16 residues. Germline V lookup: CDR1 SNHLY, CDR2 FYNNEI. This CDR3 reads CASSVWQGLNTGELFF. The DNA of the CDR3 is TGTGCCAGCAGTGTTTGGCAGGGCCTCAACACCGGGGAGCTGTTTTTT.

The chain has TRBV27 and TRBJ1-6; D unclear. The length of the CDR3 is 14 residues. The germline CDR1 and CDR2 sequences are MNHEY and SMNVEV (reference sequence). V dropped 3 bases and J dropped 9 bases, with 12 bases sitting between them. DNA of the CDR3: TGTGCCAGCAGTTTTACTTATGTAGGTTCACCCCTCCACTTT. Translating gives CASSFTYVGSPLHF.

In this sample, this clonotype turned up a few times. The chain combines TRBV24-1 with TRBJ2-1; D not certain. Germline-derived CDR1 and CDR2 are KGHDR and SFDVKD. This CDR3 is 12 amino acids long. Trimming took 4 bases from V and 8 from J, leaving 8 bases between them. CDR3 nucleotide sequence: TGTGCCACCAGTGAAGTGTATCATGAGCAGTTCTTC. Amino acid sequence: CATSEVYHEQFF.

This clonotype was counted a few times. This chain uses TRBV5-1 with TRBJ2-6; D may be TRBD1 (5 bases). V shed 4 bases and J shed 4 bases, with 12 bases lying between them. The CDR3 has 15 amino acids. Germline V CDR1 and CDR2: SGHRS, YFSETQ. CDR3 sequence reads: CASSLSGSGANVLTF. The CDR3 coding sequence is TGCGCCAGCAGCCTATCAGGGTCCGGGGCCAACGTCCTGACTTTC. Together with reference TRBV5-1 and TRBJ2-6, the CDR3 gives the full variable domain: KAGVTQTPRYLIKTRGQQVTLSCSPISGHRSVSWYQQTPGQGLQFLFEYFSETQRNKGNFPGRFSGRQFSNSRSEMNVSTLELGDSALYLCASSLSGSGANVLTFGAGSRLTVL.

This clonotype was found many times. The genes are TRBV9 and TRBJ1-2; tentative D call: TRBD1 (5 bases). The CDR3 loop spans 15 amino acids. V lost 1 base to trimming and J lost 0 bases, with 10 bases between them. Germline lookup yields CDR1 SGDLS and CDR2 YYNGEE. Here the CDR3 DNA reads TGTGCCAGCAGCGTACAGCCGACAGCTAACTATGGCTACACCTTC. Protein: CASSVQPTANYGYTF. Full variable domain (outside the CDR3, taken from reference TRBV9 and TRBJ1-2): DSGVTQTPKHLITATGQRVTLRCSPRSGDLSVYWYQQSLDQGLQFLIQYYNGEERAKGNILERFSAQQFPDLHSELNLSSLELGDSALYFCASSVQPTANYGYTFGSGTRLTVV.

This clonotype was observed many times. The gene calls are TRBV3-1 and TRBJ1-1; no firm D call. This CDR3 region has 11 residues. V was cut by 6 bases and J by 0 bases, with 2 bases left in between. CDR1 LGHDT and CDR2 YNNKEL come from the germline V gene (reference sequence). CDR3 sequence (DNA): TGTGCCAGCAGAATGAACACTGAAGCTTTCTTT. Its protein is CASRMNTEAFF.

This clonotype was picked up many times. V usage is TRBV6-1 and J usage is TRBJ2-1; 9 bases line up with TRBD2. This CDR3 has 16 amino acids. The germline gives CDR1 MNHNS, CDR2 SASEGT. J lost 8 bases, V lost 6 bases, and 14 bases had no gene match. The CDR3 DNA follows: TGTGCCAGCAGGTGGACCGGGACTAGCATCGGGGATGAGCAGTTCTTC. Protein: CASRWTGTSIGDEQFF.

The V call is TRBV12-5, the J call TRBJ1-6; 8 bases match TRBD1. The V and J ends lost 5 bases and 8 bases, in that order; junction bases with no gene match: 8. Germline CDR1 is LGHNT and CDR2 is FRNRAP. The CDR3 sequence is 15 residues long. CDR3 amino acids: CASGLRQGPYSPLHF. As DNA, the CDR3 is TGTGCTAGTGGTCTGCGACAGGGGCCCTATTCACCCCTCCACTTT.